This TCR beta chain was found in a study of CD8 T cells in ankylosing spondylitis. Generation of TCR beta libraries employed quantitative 5'-RACE incorporating molecular barcodes. MiXCR was run by TCRdb on the 5' RACE reads, yielding one entry per CDR3 protein. The sample holds 150,000 or so distinct CDR3 sequences, approximately 9% seen once. Comments on this clonotype: Its specificity is unknown.

The V gene's germline CDR1 is SGDLS and CDR2 YYNGEE. V gave up 0 bases and J gave up 4 bases; unmatched junction bases: 4. The length of the CDR3 is 15 residues. Study observations and caveats: Reportedly, significant enrichment of disease-linked clones occurred in matched ankylosing spondylitis synovial fluid. Characteristic, it appeared, of ankylosing spondylitis blood was a TCR beta motif of roughly eight highly homologous variants.

This chain connects TRBV9 to TRBJ2-7, with 10 bases identical to TRBD2. Source material: blood, either unsorted or a sorted T cell fraction (not recorded which). The clonotype originates from a female donor with ankylosing spondylitis or in good health (not recorded which). CDR3: CASSVGTSGKYEQYF. The CDR3 bases are TGTGCCAGCAGCGTAGGGACTAGCGGAAAATACGAGCAGTACTTC.